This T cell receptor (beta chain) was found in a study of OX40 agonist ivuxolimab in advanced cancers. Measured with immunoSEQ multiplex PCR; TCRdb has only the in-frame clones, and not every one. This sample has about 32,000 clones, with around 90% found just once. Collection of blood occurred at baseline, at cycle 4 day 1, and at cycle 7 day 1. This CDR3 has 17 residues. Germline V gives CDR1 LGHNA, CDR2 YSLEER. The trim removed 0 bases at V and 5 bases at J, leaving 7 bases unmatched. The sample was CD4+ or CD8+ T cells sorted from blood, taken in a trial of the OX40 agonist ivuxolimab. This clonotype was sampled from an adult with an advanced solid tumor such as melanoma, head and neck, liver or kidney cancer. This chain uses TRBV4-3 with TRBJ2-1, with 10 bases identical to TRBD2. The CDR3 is CASSQDFTSGVDNEQFF. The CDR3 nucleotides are TGCGCCAGCAGCCAAGATTTTACTAGCGGGGTCGACAATGAGCAGTTCTTC.